This T cell receptor beta chain derives from a study of human T cells and chemical hapten exposure. In regard to this clonotype: Its antigen remains unidentified.

The length of the CDR3 is 15 residues. V lost 11 bases to trimming and J lost 0 bases, with 18 bases between them. Germline V gene data show CDR1 as LNHNV and CDR2 as YYDKDF (reference sequence). TCRdb fed the RACE reads into MiXCR, producing one record per CDR3 protein. Seen here are approximately 160,000 distinct CDR3 sequences, about 30% observed once, and the top ten hold around 2.3%. Time point in this sample: patch test 3, about 24 weeks after DPC sensitization. Indicated treatment: therapeutic diphenylcyclopropenone sensitization with weekly scalp DPC. Alopecia patients between 18 and 70 years old and suitable for DPC were used as donors. Regarding the study as a whole: Higher patch test scores went with higher counts of PT1 expanded TCRs.

The chain employs TRBV15 and TRBJ2-3; the D gene is possibly TRBD1 (6 bases). Material: whole blood, obtained in connection with sensitization to the hapten diphenylcyclopropenone (DPC). The TCR was taken from a woman aged 18-29 years with alopecia areata. Some clones in this sample may be carry-over from other donors' samples. The CDR3 reads CAAQQDGTSTDTQYF. In DNA, the CDR3 is TGTGCCGCCCAGCAGGACGGGACAAGCACAGATACGCAGTATTTT.